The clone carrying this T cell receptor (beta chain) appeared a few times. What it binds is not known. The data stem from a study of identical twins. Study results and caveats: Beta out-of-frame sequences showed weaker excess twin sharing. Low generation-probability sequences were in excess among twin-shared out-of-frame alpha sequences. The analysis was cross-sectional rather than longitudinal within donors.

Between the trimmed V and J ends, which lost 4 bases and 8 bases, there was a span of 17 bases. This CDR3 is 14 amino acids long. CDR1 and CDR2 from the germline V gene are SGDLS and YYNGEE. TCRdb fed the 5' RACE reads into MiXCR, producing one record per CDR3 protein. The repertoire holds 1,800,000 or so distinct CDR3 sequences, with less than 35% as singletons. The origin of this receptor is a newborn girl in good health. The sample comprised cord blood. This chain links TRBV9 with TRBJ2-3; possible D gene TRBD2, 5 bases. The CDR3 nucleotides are TGTGCCAGCAGCCCCGACTCGCTCCGGGGTACGCAGTATTTT. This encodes CASSPDSLRGTQYF. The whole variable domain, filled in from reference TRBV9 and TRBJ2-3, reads DSGVTQTPKHLITATGQRVTLRCSPRSGDLSVYWYQQSLDQGLQFLIQYYNGEERAKGNILERFSAQQFPDLHSELNLSSLELGDSALYFCASSPDSLRGTQYFGPGTRLTVL.